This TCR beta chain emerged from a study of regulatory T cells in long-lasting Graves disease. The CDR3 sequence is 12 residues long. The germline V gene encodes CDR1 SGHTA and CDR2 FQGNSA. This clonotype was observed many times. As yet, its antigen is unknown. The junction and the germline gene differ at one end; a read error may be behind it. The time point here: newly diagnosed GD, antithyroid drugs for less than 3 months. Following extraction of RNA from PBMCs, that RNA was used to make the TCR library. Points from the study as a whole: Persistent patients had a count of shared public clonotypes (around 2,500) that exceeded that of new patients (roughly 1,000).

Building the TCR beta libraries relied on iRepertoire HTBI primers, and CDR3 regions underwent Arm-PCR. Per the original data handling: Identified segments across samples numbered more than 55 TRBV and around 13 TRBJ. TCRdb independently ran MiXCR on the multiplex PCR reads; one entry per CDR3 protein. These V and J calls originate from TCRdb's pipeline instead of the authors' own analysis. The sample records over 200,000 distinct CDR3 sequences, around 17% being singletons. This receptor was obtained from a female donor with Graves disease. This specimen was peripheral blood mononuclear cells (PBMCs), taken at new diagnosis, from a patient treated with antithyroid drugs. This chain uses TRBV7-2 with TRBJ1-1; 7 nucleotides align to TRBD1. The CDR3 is CASSLISTGSLF. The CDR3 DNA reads TGTGCCAGCAGCCTCATCTCGACAGGGAGCCTCTTT.